This T cell receptor beta chain was retrieved from a study of T cell clones after liver transplantation. Across the whole study: Until 12-24 months post-transplant, subjects got standard immunosuppression and no induction. Findings and caveats of the study: These preliminary findings come from unstandardized post-transplant sampling times. Donor-reactive sequences fell more than third party-reactive ones, suggesting partial deletion.

V lost 2 bases to trimming and J lost 7 bases; unmatched junction nucleotides: 9. The CDR3 covers 15 residues. Germline lookup yields CDR1 SGHDT and CDR2 YYEEEE. Assay: immunoSEQ multiplex PCR; the TCRdb copy retains only in-frame clones and omits some. This repertoire shows 15,000 to 20,000 clones, 80% found once; its top ten account for 30% to 40%. In the case of this clone: Antigen: not known.

The source is a human patient who received a liver transplant. Among the T cells, some may be from the graft donor. This chain joins TRBV5-6 and TRBJ2-1; 7 bases are shared with TRBD2. Sequenced here: CD8+ T cells from blood, sampled roughly 50 months after liver transplant. CDR3 nucleotide sequence: TGTGCCAGCAGCTTAGGCAGGACTAGTGCGAATGAGCAGTTCTTC. This gives the protein CASSLGRTSANEQFF.